This T cell receptor (beta chain) was captured by sequencing in a study of cytomegalovirus exposure and HLA in healthy donors. Study findings and constraints: Within the data, a cluster of highly shared sequence variants was likely a sequencing artifact. In a later analysis, HLA-associated TCR beta chains were more clonally expanded than equally common others. Information on immune exposure was restricted to one variable (CMV serostatus). Productive status was seen about 87% or about 30% of the time for most TCR beta V segments in an earlier analysis.

As concerns this clone: The target antigen is unknown.

13 Jbeta primers and 60 Vbeta primers were used for the PCR. The repertoire was sequenced with immunoSEQ multiplex PCR; TCRdb's copy has only in-frame clones and lacks some. The repertoire table contains 150,000 or so clones. Germline loops: CDR1 MDHEN, CDR2 SYDVKM. V lost 9 bases, J lost 2 bases, and 14 bases lay in between. The CDR3 is 13 amino acids. The receptor comes from a woman aged 45-65 years in good health and CMV-seronegative. V gene TRBV28 combines with J gene TRBJ2-7; weak D call: TRBD2 (5 bases). Sequencing used PBMCs. CDR3 protein: CASGRSGAYEQYF. The CDR3 nucleotides are TGTGCCAGTGGGAGATCCGGGGCCTACGAGCAGTACTTC.